This T cell receptor (beta chain) was retrieved from a study of T-cell memory formation after mild COVID-19. The wider study: Clusters were largely donor specific.

CDR1 and CDR2 (germline): SEHNR, FQNEAQ (reference sequence). Trimming left V 3 bases short and J 3 bases short, with 15 bases between. This CDR3 has 15 residues. TCRdb used MiXCR to reprocess the 5' RACE reads, holding one entry per CDR3 protein. The table shows 300,000 to 400,000 distinct CDR3 sequences, with about 15% occurring only once. Sequencing was carried out using PBMCs or a T cell subset sorted from them (not recorded which). The sequence came from a man younger than 30 who had mild COVID-19 (a few samples of this study predate the infection). Cell type and time point are not known. The rearrangement links TRBV7-9 to TRBJ2-7; TRBD1 might be the D (7 bases). CDR3 nucleotide sequence: TGTGCCAGCAGCTTCCCCGACAGGGACTTCTACGAGCAGTACTTC. It specifies CASSFPDRDFYEQYF.